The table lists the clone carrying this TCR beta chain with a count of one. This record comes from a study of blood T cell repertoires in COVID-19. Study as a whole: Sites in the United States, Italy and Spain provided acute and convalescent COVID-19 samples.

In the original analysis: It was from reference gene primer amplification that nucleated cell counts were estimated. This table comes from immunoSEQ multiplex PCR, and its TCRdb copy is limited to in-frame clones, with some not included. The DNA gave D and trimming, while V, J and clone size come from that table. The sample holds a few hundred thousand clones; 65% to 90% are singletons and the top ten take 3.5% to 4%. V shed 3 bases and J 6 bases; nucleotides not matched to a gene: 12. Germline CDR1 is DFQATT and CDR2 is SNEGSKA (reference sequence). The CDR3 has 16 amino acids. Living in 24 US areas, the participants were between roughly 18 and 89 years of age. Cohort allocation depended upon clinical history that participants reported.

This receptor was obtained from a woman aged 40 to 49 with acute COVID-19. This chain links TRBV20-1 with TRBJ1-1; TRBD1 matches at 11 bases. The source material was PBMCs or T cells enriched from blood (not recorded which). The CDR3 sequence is CSASGWKDRGLSEAFF. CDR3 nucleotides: TGCAGTGCTAGTGGGTGGAAGGACAGGGGGCTGTCTGAAGCTTTCTTT.